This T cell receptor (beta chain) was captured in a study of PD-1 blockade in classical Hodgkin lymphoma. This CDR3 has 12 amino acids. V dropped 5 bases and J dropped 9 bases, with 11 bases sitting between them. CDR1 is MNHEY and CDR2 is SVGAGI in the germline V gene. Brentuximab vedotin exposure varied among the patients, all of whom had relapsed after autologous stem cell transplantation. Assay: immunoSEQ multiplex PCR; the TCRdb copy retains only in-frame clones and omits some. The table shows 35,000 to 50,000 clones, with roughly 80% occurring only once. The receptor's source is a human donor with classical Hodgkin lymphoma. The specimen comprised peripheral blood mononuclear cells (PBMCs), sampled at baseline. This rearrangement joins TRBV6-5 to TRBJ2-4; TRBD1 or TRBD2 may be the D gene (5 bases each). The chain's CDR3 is CASSPQGTIQYF. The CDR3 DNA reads TGTGCCAGCAGTCCCCAAGGGACCATTCAGTACTTC.